The 10 T cell receptor beta chains below all came from one sample that was sequenced in a study of cytomegalovirus exposure and HLA in healthy donors. In the PCR, 60 Vbeta and 13 Jbeta primers were used. Sequenced by immunoSEQ multiplex PCR; TCRdb stores in-frame clones only, minus some. The sample consists of 100,000 to 150,000 clones, 78% of them appearing once. Sequencing was performed on PBMCs. The receptors here all came from a man aged 30-40 years in good health and CMV-seropositive.

This clone came up once. The CDR3 DNA sequence: TGCGCCAGCAGCCAAGGGACGGGAAATGAAAAACTGTTTTTT. Translated: CASSQGTGNEKLFF. This sequence joins TRBV4-1 and TRBJ1-4; unclear D gene. This CDR3 comprises 14 residues. The V gene lost 1 base and the J gene lost 5 bases, with 8 bases spanning the gap. CDR1 MGHRA and CDR2 YSYEKL come from the germline V gene.

CDR3 nucleotides: TGTGCCAGCAGGAATACCAAAGGACCTACGGGGGCTGGAAACACCATATATTTT. Translating it yields CASRNTKGPTGAGNTIYF. The rearrangement joins TRBV7-3 to TRBJ1-3; a weak D match, TRBD1 (5 bases). Trimming removed 6 bases from V and 2 bases from J, with 23 bases in between. Germline values: CDR1 SGHTA, CDR2 FQGTGA. CDR3 length equals 18 residues.

The chain is built from TRBV4-3 and TRBJ2-1; D possibly corresponds to TRBD1 (6 bases). The germline V gene encodes CDR1 LGHNA and CDR2 YSLEER. V gave up 2 bases and J gave up 0 bases, with 11 bases separating them. CDR3 length: 16 residues. DNA of the CDR3: TGCGCCAGCAGCCAAAATGCAGGGGACTCCTACAATGAGCAGTTCTTC. This gives the protein CASSQNAGDSYNEQFF.

The gene calls are TRBV4-1 and TRBJ2-3, with D possibly matching TRBD2 (5 bases). The CDR3 covers 15 residues. The ends were cut back, 4 bases at V and 4 bases at J, with 15 bases in the middle. The V gene's germline CDR1 is MGHRA and CDR2 YSYEKL. CDR3 in DNA: TGCGCCAGCAGCCGAACCTCCTCGGGGTCAGATACGCAGTATTTT. This translates into CASSRTSSGSDTQYF.

The V call is TRBV29-1, the J call TRBJ2-3, with D possibly being TRBD1 (6 bases). V was clipped by 8 bases and J by 5 bases, with 20 bases between them. The CDR3 runs 14 residues. Germline loops: CDR1 SQVTM, CDR2 ANQGSEA. CDR3 loop: CSFIQDRDLDTQYF. The CDR3 DNA sequence: TGCAGCTTCATCCAGGACAGAGATTTAGATACGCAGTATTTT.

This clone was counted a few times. V gene TRBV7-3 combines with J gene TRBJ2-1; TRBD2 agrees at 11 bases. J lost 4 bases, V lost 5 bases, and 7 bases had no gene match. Germline V gene lookup returns CDR1 SGHTA and CDR2 FQGTGA. The CDR3 covers 16 residues. The CDR3 spells CASSAPGTSGYNEQFF. In DNA, the CDR3 is TGTGCCAGCAGCGCACCCGGGACTAGCGGATACAATGAGCAGTTCTTC.

CDR3 in DNA: TGTGCCAGCAGCTCTTCCGGACTAGCGGGTCTCGATGAGCAGTTCTTC. This gives the protein CASSSSGLAGLDEQFF. The J gene is TRBJ2-1, the V gene TRBV7-6; 11 nucleotides match TRBD2. Per germline, CDR1 SGHVS and CDR2 FNYEAQ. The CDR3 totals 16 residues. The V and J ends lost 4 bases and 8 bases, in that order; junction bases with no gene match: 10.

CDR3 protein: CASSYVRGLFF. CDR3 in DNA: TGTGCCAGCAGTTATGTGCGGGGTTTGTTCTTC. The J gene is TRBJ2-1, the V gene TRBV28; the D gene is possibly TRBD2 (6 bases). Germline CDR1 is MDHEN and CDR2 is SYDVKM. V lost 4 bases, J lost 15 bases, and 13 bases lay in between. The CDR3 loop spans 11 amino acids.

The chain is built from TRBV4-2 and TRBJ2-2, with D possibly being TRBD1 (6 bases). Between the trimmed V and J ends, which lost 0 bases and 6 bases, there was a span of 14 bases. Germline V gives CDR1 LGHNA, CDR2 YNFKEQ. This CDR3 region has 16 residues. The DNA of the CDR3 is TGTGCCAGCAGCCAAGATCTTTTGGGGGCAGCCGGGGAGCTGTTTTTT. It translates to CASSQDLLGAAGELFF.

The chain joins TRBV6-6 to TRBJ2-7; perhaps TRBD1 as D (6 bases). The CDR3 is 15 residues long. Germline V gene lookup returns CDR1 MNHNY and CDR2 SVGAGI (reference sequence). The V end was cut by 0 bases, the J end by 2 bases, with 11 bases between. In DNA form, the CDR3 reads TGTGCCAGCAGTTACTCGACAGGAGGTGCCTACGAGCAGTACTTC. Translating gives CASSYSTGGAYEQYF.